Given below is one T cell receptor beta chain in context. The antigen remains undetermined. The table came from immunoSEQ multiplex PCR; TCRdb's copy has only in-frame clones and leaves some out. The sample includes fewer than 90,000 clones, 75% to 90% seen only once; the top ten take 0.82%. Treatment of patients with chemo-refractory metastatic non-small-cell lung cancer consisted of focal radiation plus CTLA-4 blockade with ipilimumab. The source of the sample is a study of radiotherapy plus CTLA-4 blockade in lung cancer. Study-wide context: Patients showed objective responses in about 20% of cases and disease control in more than 25%. The study, taken as a whole, reports: The authors reported that early blood T cell clone dynamics, with interferon-beta, best predicted response. Researchers report tumor-derived TCR clones expanding in blood after radiotherapy plus ipilimumab.

Specimen: peripheral blood, collected from a patient treated with radiotherapy plus ipilimumab. This TCR was recovered from a human donor with non-small cell lung cancer who had stable disease on radiotherapy plus ipilimumab.

The CDR3 nucleotides read TGTGCCAGCAGCTACTTATGGACAGGGATGGAAGAGACCCAGTACTTC. It yields the protein CASSYLWTGMEETQYF. V usage is TRBV7-7 and J usage is TRBJ2-5; 8 nucleotides align to TRBD1. Germline CDR1 SSHAT, CDR2 FNYEAQ (reference sequence). The CDR3 sequence is 16 residues long. V lost 4 bases and J lost 3; bases outside the gene matches: 10.